The rows below give T cell receptor beta chains drawn from one sample of a study of beta chain features in type 1 diabetes. Produced via immunoSEQ multiplex PCR; TCRdb's table is partial and in-frame only. Of roughly 500,000 clones in the sample, approximately 30% were seen once. Sequenced sample: naive CD4+ T cells from blood. These TCRs come from a man aged 18 to 29 in good health. Both conserved end residues are part of each CDR3. The D gene is left open where the match is weak. Where a row states a size, it is once, few, many or the class of an expanded clone; other rows omit it.

d_call	v_call	clone_size	j_call	cdr3_aa	cdr3_nt
NA	TRBV18	NA	TRBJ1-1	CASSTLGTEAFF	TGTGCCAGCTCGACCCTTGGGACTGAAGCTTTCTTT
NA	TRBV28	NA	TRBJ2-7	CASSPRPEGGKYEQYF	TGTGCCAGCAGTCCCAGACCCGAGGGGGGGAAATACGAGCAGTACTTC
NA	TRBV9	NA	TRBJ2-3	CASSVGTLDTQYF	TGTGCCAGCAGCGTTGGGACTCTTGATACGCAGTATTTT
NA	TRBV29-1	few	TRBJ2-7	CSVEVGTLSSSYEQYF	TGCAGCGTTGAAGTCGGTACCCTCTCCAGCTCCTACGAGCAGTACTTC
NA	TRBV30	once	TRBJ1-5	CAWSVRAPNQPQHF	TGTGCCTGGAGTGTACGGGCCCCTAATCAGCCCCAGCATTTT
NA	TRBV30	NA	TRBJ2-7	CAWSVRPPFYEQYF	TGTGCCTGGAGTGTACGACCTCCTTTCTACGAGCAGTACTTC
TRBD1	TRBV30	NA	TRBJ2-5	CAWSAWDRAQETQYF	TGTGCCTGGAGTGCTTGGGACAGGGCCCAAGAGACCCAGTACTTC
NA	TRBV5-1	NA	TRBJ1-1	CASSLVPNTEAFF	TGCGCCAGCAGCTTGGTCCCTAACACTGAAGCTTTCTTT
TRBD2	TRBV29-1	few	TRBJ2-1	CSVHSGRSYNEQFF	TGCAGCGTCCATAGCGGGAGGTCTTACAATGAGCAGTTCTTC
NA	TRBV30	few	TRBJ1-5	CAWRKGDQPQHF	TGTGCCTGGAGAAAAGGAGATCAGCCCCAGCATTTT
NA	TRBV5-4	NA	TRBJ2-2	CASSLSGRANTGELFF	TGTGCCAGCAGCTTGTCTGGCAGGGCGAACACCGGGGAGCTGTTTTTT
NA	TRBV7-2	NA	TRBJ2-3	CASSLRRQALTDTQYF	TGTGCCAGCAGCCTCCGGCGGCAGGCGCTGACAGATACGCAGTATTTT
TRBD1	TRBV7-8	few	TRBJ1-2	CASSSRQGDYGYTF	TGTGCCAGCAGCAGTAGACAGGGGGATTATGGCTACACCTTC
NA	TRBV6-5	NA	TRBJ2-1	CASSLQGNEQFF	TGTGCCAGCAGTTTGCAGGGTAATGAGCAGTTCTTC
TRBD1	TRBV5-1	few	TRBJ2-5	CASSTLDREETQYF	TGCGCCAGCAGCACCTTGGACAGGGAAGAGACCCAGTACTTC
TRBD2	TRBV18	NA	TRBJ2-7	CASSGTSGSAYEQYF	TGTGCCAGCTCAGGCACTAGCGGGAGTGCCTACGAGCAGTACTTC
NA	TRBV5-1	few	TRBJ1-2	CASSPDSNYGYTF	TGCGCCAGCAGCCCCGACAGCAACTATGGCTACACCTTC
TRBD2	TRBV7-2	NA	TRBJ2-1	CASSLLPGLEGTEQFF	TGTGCCAGCAGCTTGCTACCGGGACTAGAGGGGACTGAGCAGTTCTTC
NA	TRBV4-3	few	TRBJ2-7	CASSKSRGSEQYF	TGCGCCAGCAGCAAATCACGGGGTTCCGAGCAGTACTTC
NA	TRBV30	few	TRBJ2-5	CAWSSNWKETQYF	TGTGCCTGGAGTAGTAACTGGAAGGAGACCCAGTACTTC
NA	TRBV4-2	NA	TRBJ1-1	CASSLTREGAFF	TGTGCCAGCAGCCTCACCCGGGAAGGGGCTTTCTTT
NA	TRBV6-5	few	TRBJ2-7	CASGWAGPPPYEQYF	TGTGCCAGCGGGTGGGCAGGGCCACCTCCCTACGAGCAGTACTTC
NA	TRBV19	NA	TRBJ2-1	CASSIGAENEQFF	TGTGCCAGTAGTATAGGAGCGGAAAATGAGCAGTTCTTC
NA	TRBV25-1	few	TRBJ2-6	CASSPSSGANVLTF	TGTGCCAGCAGTCCGAGCTCTGGGGCCAACGTCCTGACTTTC
NA	TRBV30	few	TRBJ2-7	CAWSVVGVLDHRRDYEQYF	TGTGCCTGGAGTGTTGTCGGGGTGCTTGATCATCGACGAGACTACGAGCAGTACTTC
NA	TRBV5-5	few	TRBJ2-7	CASSKRTLGHYEQYF	TGTGCCAGCAGCAAACGTACCTTGGGGCACTACGAGCAGTACTTC
NA	TRBV28	NA	TRBJ2-3	CASRVQRTDTQYF	TGTGCCAGCCGGGTCCAACGTACAGATACGCAGTATTTT
NA	TRBV7-2	NA	TRBJ2-3	CASSLVRATDTQYF	TGTGCCAGCAGCTTAGTTAGAGCCACAGATACGCAGTATTTT
NA	TRBV25-1	NA	TRBJ1-5	CASSPKERSNQPQHF	TGTGCCAGCAGTCCAAAGGAAAGGAGCAATCAGCCCCAGCATTTT
TRBD2	TRBV29-1	NA	TRBJ2-3	CSVEWEREIPDTQYF	TGCAGCGTTGAATGGGAGCGGGAGATCCCAGATACGCAGTATTTT
TRBD2	TRBV4-1	NA	TRBJ2-1	CASSQKAGAYNEQFF	TGCGCCAGCAGCCAAAAGGCGGGAGCCTACAATGAGCAGTTCTTC
NA	TRBV7-9	few	TRBJ2-3	CASIRGTDTQYF	TGTGCCAGCATCCGGGGCACAGATACGCAGTATTTT
NA	TRBV9	NA	TRBJ1-2	CASSVGAGQTYGYTF	TGTGCCAGCAGCGTTGGAGCTGGACAGACTTATGGCTACACCTTC
NA	TRBV29-1	NA	TRBJ1-2	CSVEVVGYGYTF	TGCAGCGTTGAAGTGGTAGGGTATGGCTACACCTTC
NA	TRBV28	NA	TRBJ2-3	CASSLRLRTDTQYF	TGTGCCAGCAGTTTACGCTTACGCACAGATACGCAGTATTTT
NA	TRBV29-1	NA	TRBJ2-3	CSVAPGASTDTQYF	TGCAGCGTTGCCCCCGGGGCCAGCACAGATACGCAGTATTTT
NA	TRBV9	few	TRBJ1-1	CASSVAGRGGTEAFF	TGTGCCAGCAGCGTAGCTGGCAGAGGAGGTACTGAAGCTTTCTTT
NA	TRBV15	NA	TRBJ2-1	CATSRDRVYNEQFF	TGTGCCACCAGCAGAGATAGGGTCTACAATGAGCAGTTCTTC
TRBD1	TRBV4-2	NA	TRBJ2-7	CASSQQRQGYEQYF	TGTGCCAGCAGCCAACAGAGACAGGGTTACGAGCAGTACTTC
TRBD1	TRBV18	NA	TRBJ2-7	CASSPDRGDEQYF	TGTGCCAGCTCGCCCGACAGGGGGGACGAGCAGTACTTC
NA	TRBV30	NA	TRBJ1-4	CAWSPVGGLTNEKLFF	TGTGCCTGGAGCCCAGTGGGAGGGCTTACTAATGAAAAACTGTTTTTT
NA	TRBV29-1	NA	TRBJ2-3	CSASGSSTDTQYF	TGCAGCGCCAGCGGGTCTAGCACAGATACGCAGTATTTT
TRBD1	TRBV30	NA	TRBJ1-5	CAWEQGLDQPQHF	TGTGCCTGGGAACAGGGGCTCGATCAGCCCCAGCATTTT
NA	TRBV5-6	NA	TRBJ2-3	CASGSSIGVTSTDTQYF	TGTGCCAGCGGAAGCTCAATAGGGGTTACTAGCACAGATACGCAGTATTTT
NA	TRBV9	few	TRBJ2-1	CASSVDAAAYNEQFF	TGTGCCAGCAGCGTAGACGCGGCAGCCTACAATGAGCAGTTCTTC
NA	TRBV20-1	NA	TRBJ2-5	CSASGRETQYF	TGCAGTGCAAGCGGCCGGGAGACCCAGTACTTC